Below, one T cell receptor beta chain is given with its context. There is no known antigen for this receptor. Base qualities are not at hand, and no much larger clone is one base apart. The CDR3 regions of human TCRbeta chains were analyzed by immunosequencing. As for the original processing: TCRs in the repertoires were compared against a reference library of SARS-CoV-2-specific TCRs that had been generated with the MIRA antigen-specificity platform. Breadth was defined as the fraction of unique TCRs that were SARS-CoV-2-associated, and depth was defined as the fraction of total T cells that were SARS-CoV-2-associated. Each spike-specific TCR was assigned to its reactive spike region and to a CD4 or CD8 class using the MIRA data. Log10-transformed breadth and depth values were compared by one-way ANOVA with Sidak's multiple comparisons tests. Entries here come from immuneACCESS through TCRdb and include only in-frame sequences with V and J called. Some clones fail to appear in such tables; in the studies checked, an unresolved V gene covers under half of the shortfall, and the cause of the remainder is unknown. V and J calls and clone size are as listed in that table; D and trimming were resolved from the DNA. The sample table records about 130,000 clones; over 75% of these occur just once. The ten top clones hold roughly 20% of the sample.

The sample originates from a study of T cell responses to AZD1222 COVID-19 vaccine (dated by TCRdb to the early 2020s). Some background on the complete study: A total of around 240 trial participants underwent TCR sequencing, of whom 200 to 220 had received two doses of AZD1222 and about 25 had received two doses of the MenACWY control vaccine. Trial participants were enrolled by age into 18-55, 56-69 and 70-plus year subgroups, with roughly 160, 29 and 62 TCR-sequenced participants respectively. Results the study describes overall, beyond this receptor: Reportedly, almost half of the unique spike-specific TCRs recognized epitopes lying outside the regions that are mutated in the B.1.351 and B.1.1.7 variants. CD4 TCRs associated with the vaccine covered the entire spike protein, and the dominant responses were in regions 160-218 and 743-854. Participants were mostly white British, with more females than males. The authors suggested clonal diversity may have been underestimated. Conclusions about previously exposed vaccinees were limited because only six AZD1222 recipients were SARS-CoV-2 seropositive at baseline. Because no day 14 peak-response samples were available, repertoires were characterized only after the peak T cell response. Spike-specific TCR breadth and depth rose significantly after two AZD1222 doses compared with day 0 and with MenACWY recipients. The 56-69-year group was small, and its depth increase did not reach significance, likely because of low power.

The meaning of the sample's time point label: baseline before first vaccination. What the treatment or condition label conveys for this sample: meningococcal conjugate vaccine given as trial control. Vaccinee samples were obtained from the UK trials COV001 and COV002, which included a single-blind randomized controlled phase 2/3 trial of AZD1222 (ChAdOx1 nCoV-19) in healthy adults. Trial participant PBMC samples were collected at day 0 and day 28 after the second dose for TCRbeta chain sequencing. The sequence was collected from an adult in good health. The specimen comprised peripheral blood, sampled on day 0 of MenACWY control vaccination.

The CDR3 sequence is CASSSQRTGKLFF. The DNA sequence is TGTGCCAGTAGTTCACAGAGAACAGGGAAACTGTTTTTT. Recombination linked TRBV19 to TRBJ1-4; the D gene is possibly TRBD1, with 6 bases matching. The germline V gene (reference sequence) sets CDR1 to LNHDA and CDR2 to SQIVND. Cut back by 5 bases and 11 bases, the V and J ends lie 15 bases apart. Reading from cysteine to phenylalanine, the CDR3 counts 13 amino acids. Left in the record is the CDR3 DNA by itself, 39 bases read in frame from the first base.